Listed below are T cell receptor beta chains from one sample, sequenced in a study of cytomegalovirus exposure and HLA in healthy donors. Assay: immunoSEQ multiplex PCR; the TCRdb copy retains only in-frame clones and omits some. The data contain about 110,000 clones, less than 80% of them singletons. The sample was PBMCs. These receptors were collected from a man between 25 and 39 years old in good health and CMV-seronegative. Both conserved end residues are part of each CDR3. Each record gives: D gene, V gene, clone size, J gene, CDR3 protein, CDR3 DNA. A D gene is named only where the DNA matches it firmly. The size of a clone is reported for some rows only, either as once, few or many, or as a class for expanded clones.

D: TRBD1
V: TRBV7-6
size: -
J: TRBJ1-3
CDR3: CASSLQTGGSGNTIYF
DNA: TGTGCCAGCAGCCTCCAGACAGGGGGCTCTGGAAACACCATATATTTT

D: TRBD1
V: TRBV6-5
size: -
J: TRBJ1-4
CDR3: CASRGLTGGLEKLFF
DNA: TGTGCCAGCAGGGGACTGACAGGGGGACTAGAAAAACTGTTTTTT

D: TRBD1
V: TRBV28
size: once
J: TRBJ1-5
CDR3: CASSGSGTGFYQPQHF
DNA: TGTGCCAGCAGTGGGAGCGGGACAGGGTTCTACCAGCCCCAGCATTTT

D: -
V: TRBV7-9
size: many
J: TRBJ2-6
CDR3: CASSSGRSSGANVLTF
DNA: TGTGCCAGCAGCAGCGGGCGGAGCTCTGGGGCCAACGTCCTGACTTTC

D: -
V: TRBV9
size: -
J: TRBJ2-7
CDR3: CASSGSTASYEQYF
DNA: TGTGCCAGCAGCGGATCGACAGCCTCCTACGAGCAGTACTTC

D: TRBD2
V: TRBV25-1
size: -
J: TRBJ2-7
CDR3: CASSVASGAYEQYF
DNA: TGTGCCAGCAGTGTAGCTAGCGGGGCCTACGAGCAGTACTTC

D: TRBD1
V: TRBV7-9
size: -
J: TRBJ2-5
CDR3: CASSTQGALETQYF
DNA: TGTGCCAGCAGCACACAGGGGGCGCTGGAGACCCAGTACTTC

D: TRBD2
V: TRBV7-9
size: few
J: TRBJ2-1
CDR3: CASRGTSGSLPFF
DNA: TGTGCCAGCAGAGGGACTAGCGGGAGTTTACCGTTCTTC

D: TRBD1
V: TRBV9
size: -
J: TRBJ2-3
CDR3: CASSVGTGVSDTQYF
DNA: TGTGCCAGCAGCGTCGGGACAGGGGTATCAGATACGCAGTATTTT

D: -
V: TRBV4-2
size: -
J: TRBJ2-7
CDR3: CASSQDPVSTRPTKQYF
DNA: TGTGCCAGCAGCCAAGATCCCGTTTCGACTCGTCCTACGAAGCAGTACTTC

D: -
V: TRBV9
size: -
J: TRBJ1-2
CDR3: CASSVGFGERMNGYTF
DNA: TGTGCCAGCAGCGTAGGCTTCGGGGAGAGAATGAATGGCTACACCTTC

D: -
V: TRBV7-3
size: -
J: TRBJ2-1
CDR3: CASSLQRNNEQFF
DNA: TGTGCCAGCAGCCTACAGCGGAACAATGAGCAGTTCTTC

D: TRBD2
V: TRBV7-6
size: -
J: TRBJ2-5
CDR3: CASSIAGVGKETQYF
DNA: TGTGCCAGCAGTATAGCGGGTGTAGGAAAAGAGACCCAGTACTTC

D: TRBD2
V: TRBV27
size: -
J: TRBJ2-4
CDR3: CASSLTAGDAVLAKNIQYF
DNA: TGTGCCAGCAGTCTTACAGCGGGGGACGCTGTTCTAGCCAAAAACATTCAGTACTTC

D: TRBD2
V: TRBV5-8
size: -
J: TRBJ2-7
CDR3: CASSLEGLAGGSYEQYF
DNA: TGTGCCAGCAGCTTGGAGGGACTAGCGGGAGGCTCCTACGAGCAGTACTTC

D: -
V: TRBV27
size: -
J: TRBJ2-7
CDR3: CASSLFPLGPFSYEQYF
DNA: TGTGCCAGCAGTTTATTCCCTTTGGGCCCCTTCTCCTACGAGCAGTACTTC

D: TRBD2
V: TRBV5-6
size: -
J: TRBJ2-7
CDR3: CASSYGLAGADEQYF
DNA: TGTGCCAGCAGCTACGGACTAGCGGGAGCCGACGAGCAGTACTTC

D: TRBD1
V: TRBV16
size: few
J: TRBJ2-6
CDR3: CASSQMSRDRGLGANVLTF
DNA: TGTGCCAGCAGCCAAATGTCCCGGGACAGGGGGCTTGGGGCCAACGTCCTGACTTTC

D: -
V: TRBV28
size: -
J: TRBJ2-7
CDR3: CASTGDSPYEQYF
DNA: TGTGCCAGCACCGGAGACAGCCCCTACGAGCAGTACTTC

D: -
V: TRBV4-1
size: -
J: TRBJ1-5
CDR3: CASSQDGGNINQPQHF
DNA: TGCGCCAGCAGCCAAGATGGGGGGAATATCAATCAGCCCCAGCATTTT

D: -
V: TRBV6-1
size: -
J: TRBJ2-7
CDR3: CASSSQATSYEQYF
DNA: TGTGCCAGCAGTTCACAGGCGACCTCCTACGAGCAGTACTTC

D: TRBD2
V: TRBV10-1
size: -
J: TRBJ2-1
CDR3: CASSSSGGQFF
DNA: TGCGCCAGCAGTTCTAGCGGGGGGCAGTTCTTC

D: TRBD1
V: TRBV7-2
size: -
J: TRBJ2-7
CDR3: CASSLWTGAYEQYF
DNA: TGTGCCAGCAGCCTATGGACAGGGGCCTACGAGCAGTACTTC

D: TRBD1
V: TRBV5-1
size: -
J: TRBJ2-7
CDR3: CASTRDLRGQGEQYF
DNA: TGCGCCAGCACACGCGACCTTAGGGGGCAGGGCGAGCAGTACTTC

D: TRBD1
V: TRBV27
size: once
J: TRBJ2-7
CDR3: CASSPGTGGNEQYF
DNA: TGTGCCAGCAGTCCCGGGACAGGTGGCAACGAGCAGTACTTC

D: TRBD1
V: TRBV5-5
size: -
J: TRBJ2-7
CDR3: CASSQGTGSGEQYF
DNA: TGTGCCAGCAGCCAGGGGACAGGGTCGGGCGAGCAGTACTTC

D: TRBD2
V: TRBV5-1
size: -
J: TRBJ2-7
CDR3: CASSLRSGLAKSSYEQYF
DNA: TGCGCCAGCAGCTTGAGATCGGGACTAGCGAAAAGCTCCTACGAGCAGTACTTC

D: TRBD2
V: TRBV6-6
size: -
J: TRBJ2-1
CDR3: CASSYGLADSYNEQFF
DNA: TGTGCCAGCAGTTATGGACTAGCCGATTCCTACAATGAGCAGTTCTTC

D: -
V: TRBV29-1
size: -
J: TRBJ1-2
CDR3: CSVEDFGVYGYTF
DNA: TGCAGCGTTGAAGATTTCGGGGTCTATGGCTACACCTTC

D: TRBD1
V: TRBV6-1
size: few
J: TRBJ2-3
CDR3: CASSEGWGQGRDTQYF
DNA: TGTGCCAGCTCTGAAGGTTGGGGACAGGGAAGAGATACGCAGTATTTT

D: TRBD2
V: TRBV10-3
size: -
J: TRBJ2-1
CDR3: CAISEGLENEQFF
DNA: TGTGCCATCAGTGAGGGACTAGAGAATGAGCAGTTCTTC

D: -
V: TRBV15
size: -
J: TRBJ2-2
CDR3: CATTRGGDNTGELFF
DNA: TGTGCCACCACCCGAGGGGGAGACAACACCGGGGAGCTGTTTTTT

D: TRBD1
V: TRBV6-5
size: -
J: TRBJ2-7
CDR3: CASSYSRTGGLWQYF
DNA: TGTGCCAGCAGTTACAGCAGGACAGGGGGTCTTTGGCAGTACTTC

D: -
V: TRBV10-3
size: -
J: TRBJ1-1
CDR3: CAISELGSEGSTEAFF
DNA: TGTGCCATCAGTGAGCTCGGCAGTGAGGGCAGTACTGAAGCTTTCTTT

D: TRBD1
V: TRBV5-1
size: once
J: TRBJ2-1
CDR3: CASSLAPGTGGYNEQFF
DNA: TGCGCCAGCAGCTTGGCCCCCGGGACAGGGGGCTACAATGAGCAGTTCTTC

D: TRBD2
V: TRBV5-1
size: once
J: TRBJ2-3
CDR3: CASSRTSGMADTQYF
DNA: TGCGCCAGCAGCAGGACTAGCGGGATGGCAGATACGCAGTATTTT

D: TRBD1
V: TRBV30
size: -
J: TRBJ2-2
CDR3: CAWSGGQIEYTGELFF
DNA: TGTGCCTGGAGTGGGGGACAGATTGAATACACCGGGGAGCTGTTTTTT

D: -
V: TRBV7-9
size: -
J: TRBJ1-6
CDR3: CASSSDSNNSPLHF
DNA: TGTGCCAGCAGCTCGGACAGCAATAATTCACCCCTCCACTTT

D: -
V: TRBV5-6
size: -
J: TRBJ2-4
CDR3: CASRTQGALDIQYF
DNA: TGTGCCAGCAGGACACAGGGTGCATTGGACATTCAGTACTTC

D: -
V: TRBV12-5
size: -
J: TRBJ2-1
CDR3: CASGLRVADDEQFF
DNA: TGTGCTAGTGGTTTGCGCGTAGCGGACGATGAGCAGTTCTTC

D: TRBD1
V: TRBV10-2
size: -
J: TRBJ2-7
CDR3: CASDRGHDYEQYF
DNA: TGCGCCAGCGACAGGGGCCATGACTACGAGCAGTACTTC

D: -
V: TRBV9
size: -
J: TRBJ2-2
CDR3: CASSLLNTGELFF
DNA: TGTGCCAGCAGTCTCCTGAACACCGGGGAGCTGTTTTTT

D: TRBD1
V: TRBV5-1
size: -
J: TRBJ2-5
CDR3: CASSLNTGVTRETQYF
DNA: TGCGCCAGCAGCTTGAATACAGGGGTTACCAGAGAGACCCAGTACTTC

D: -
V: TRBV9
size: -
J: TRBJ1-6
CDR3: CASSSSGTLNSPLHF
DNA: TGTGCCAGCAGCTCATCCGGGACACTCAATTCACCCCTCCACTTT

D: -
V: TRBV19
size: -
J: TRBJ1-4
CDR3: CASSPPGRANNEKLFF
DNA: TGTGCCAGTAGTCCGCCGGGCAGGGCCAACAATGAAAAACTGTTTTTT

D: TRBD2
V: TRBV27
size: -
J: TRBJ2-1
CDR3: CASTRLSSGPYNEQFF
DNA: TGTGCCAGCACCCGACTATCTAGCGGACCCTACAATGAGCAGTTCTTC

D: TRBD2
V: TRBV27
size: -
J: TRBJ2-7
CDR3: CASARTSGTATYEQYF
DNA: TGTGCCAGCGCGCGGACTAGCGGGACCGCAACCTACGAGCAGTACTTC

D: TRBD1
V: TRBV7-7
size: -
J: TRBJ2-5
CDR3: CASSLGTGGVETQYF
DNA: TGTGCCAGCAGCTTGGGGACAGGGGGAGTAGAGACCCAGTACTTC

D: -
V: TRBV6-1
size: few
J: TRBJ1-1
CDR3: CASSESTGQAFF
DNA: TGTGCCAGCAGTGAATCAACAGGGCAAGCTTTCTTT

D: -
V: TRBV19
size: -
J: TRBJ2-1
CDR3: CASSLTSGGEQFF
DNA: TGTGCCAGTAGTTTGACTAGTGGAGGAGAGCAGTTCTTC

D: -
V: TRBV9
size: -
J: TRBJ2-1
CDR3: CASSVAPGAYNEQFF
DNA: TGTGCCAGCAGCGTAGCCCCAGGGGCGTACAATGAGCAGTTCTTC

D: TRBD2
V: TRBV10-3
size: -
J: TRBJ2-3
CDR3: CAISDMRGAYTDTQYF
DNA: TGTGCCATCAGTGACATGCGGGGGGCCTACACAGATACGCAGTATTTT

D: TRBD1
V: TRBV7-3
size: -
J: TRBJ2-6
CDR3: CASSNGQGLGQESGANVLTF
DNA: TGTGCCAGCAGTAACGGACAGGGTCTAGGGCAGGAGTCTGGGGCCAACGTCCTGACTTTC

D: TRBD1
V: TRBV10-3
size: few
J: TRBJ1-1
CDR3: CATRTGSDTEAFF
DNA: TGTGCCACCCGGACAGGGTCGGACACTGAAGCTTTCTTT